This T cell receptor beta chain was obtained from a study of shared clonotypes between healthy human individuals. Study-level information: Samples came from a couple of female and a few male donors aged 18 to 49. Study findings and constraints: A handful of donors had 5% to 6.5% of their naive CD4 clonotypes in common. Represented genetic and exposure-history diversity was restricted by having few donors.

Trimming cost V 4 bases and J 7 bases; bases outside gene matches: 10. Germline loops: CDR1 SEHNR, CDR2 FQNEAQ (reference sequence). The CDR3 runs to 15 residues. Generated by immunoSEQ multiplex PCR, the TCRdb table keeps only in-frame clones and is missing some. The sample records 1.4 million to 1.5 million clones, roughly 96% being singletons. As regards this clone: Its antigen is as yet unknown.

The donor cohort consisted entirely of Caucasian adults residing in Nashville, Tennessee. The sequence was collected from a man aged 25 to 40 in good health. The sample comprised naive CD4+ T cells sorted from blood. Subset described: CD45RA+ positively selected. The chain uses TRBV7-9 and TRBJ2-7; TRBD2 agrees at 10 bases. DNA for the CDR3: TGTGCCAGCAGCTCGGGGCTAGCGGGAGTTGGGGAGCAGTACTTC. It codes for CASSSGLAGVGEQYF.